The T cell receptor (beta chain) described here comes from a study of T cells after yellow fever vaccination. Template-switching 5'RACE yielded the TCR cDNA; a universal primer site and UMIs were added in the process. TCRdb passed the 5' RACE reads through MiXCR, listing each CDR3 protein once. The sample shows over 130,000 distinct CDR3 sequences, 7% to 9% of them seen only once. Ten or more counts support this clonotype. The sequence derives from a man aged 25 to 45 who received the YFV17D yellow fever vaccine. The sample in question was CD4+ T cells sorted from PBMCs, obtained 5 days after the yellow fever booster vaccination.

The CDR3 bases are TGTGCCAGCAGTTTAAGGGGGGCCAGCTCCTACAATGAGCAGTTCTTC. The encoded protein is CASSLRGASSYNEQFF. The V and J genes are TRBV12-3 or TRBV12-4 and TRBJ2-1, with D perhaps given as TRBD1 or TRBD2 (6 bases each). Trimming removed 2 bases from V and 0 bases from J, with 11 bases in between. This CDR3 contains 16 residues.